Each of the 18 T cell receptor beta chains below was sequenced from the same sample in a study of radiation and T cells in renal cell carcinoma. Generated by immunoSEQ multiplex PCR, the TCRdb table keeps only in-frame clones and is missing some. The sample shows tens of thousands of clones, 82% of them seen only once. The sample's time point: baseline pretreatment blood. Treatment denoted: 15 Gy SBRT to primary tumor, nephrectomy 4 weeks later. The sequencing used blood, collected from a patient whose treatment included radiotherapy and nephrectomy. The receptors shown here come from a man between 60 and 75 years old with renal cell carcinoma.

About this clone: The junction differs from germline at one of its ends, possibly a read error. The chain employs TRBV2 and TRBJ2-1; unclear D gene. The CDR3 contains 13 residues. The germline V gene encodes CDR1 SNHLY and CDR2 FYNNEI. CDR3 sequence: CATSESSYNEQFF. The CDR3 DNA sequence: TGTGCCACCAGTGAAAGCTCCTACAATGAGCAGTTCTTC.

The gene calls are TRBV27 and TRBJ2-2; D is possibly TRBD2 (6 bases). CDR1 is MNHEY, CDR2 SMNVEV, per germline (reference sequence). The CDR3 is 16 amino acids. V was cut by 0 bases and J by 6 bases, with 14 bases left in between. CDR3: CASSLSWRGGPGELFF. The CDR3 coding sequence is TGTGCCAGCAGTTTATCATGGCGGGGCGGGCCCGGGGAGCTGTTTTTT.

This rearrangement joins TRBV5-1 to TRBJ2-3; no reliable D call. V lost 1 base, J lost 1 base, and 4 bases lay in between. This CDR3 contains 13 residues. CDR1 and CDR2 (germline): SGHRS, YFSETQ. In nucleotides, the CDR3 is TGCGCCAGCAGCTTGCGGCGCACAGATACGCAGTATTTT. It translates to CASSLRRTDTQYF.

This sequence joins TRBV7-9 and TRBJ2-2; D tentatively reads TRBD1 or TRBD2 (5 bases each). Trimming removed 6 bases at V and 6 bases at J, with 14 bases between. CDR1 is SEHNR, CDR2 FQNEAQ, per germline (reference sequence). The CDR3 runs 14 residues. This CDR3 reads CASSLSGGPGELFF. CDR3 DNA: TGTGCCAGCAGTCTCTCTGGGGGACCCGGGGAGCTGTTTTTT.

The chain links TRBV13 to TRBJ2-7, with TRBD1 matching 12 bases. The CDR3 runs 21 residues. Trimming cost V 5 bases and J 2 bases; bases outside gene matches: 22. Germline lookup yields CDR1 PRHDT and CDR2 FYEKMQ (reference sequence). CDR3 bases: TGTGCCAGCAGCCCTCCGGGACAGGGGGCTTTGCGGGAGGGCCCGACCTACGAGCAGTACTTC. Translated: CASSPPGQGALREGPTYEQYF.

The chain carries TRBV6-5 and TRBJ2-7; 8 bases are shared with TRBD1. The J segment lost 6 bases and the V segment lost 2 bases, leaving 12 bases of the junction unmatched. There are 16 residues in the CDR3. CDR1 is MNHEY, CDR2 SVGAGI, per germline. This CDR3 reads CASSYGSAGGSSEQYF. The DNA for the CDR3 is TGTGCCAGCAGTTACGGGTCCGCAGGGGGCTCTAGCGAGCAGTACTTC.

The chain combines TRBV5-1 with TRBJ1-4; 12 nucleotides align to TRBD1. The germline gives CDR1 SGHRS, CDR2 YFSETQ. The CDR3 loop spans 19 amino acids. Germline trimming cut 4 bases from V and 0 bases from J; bases unmatched to any gene: 10. The chain's CDR3 is CASSKPRDRGQATNEKLFF. In DNA, the CDR3 is TGCGCCAGCAGCAAGCCCCGGGACAGGGGGCAGGCAACTAATGAAAAACTGTTTTTT.

The gene calls are TRBV29-1 and TRBJ1-3; no firm D call. The CDR3 is 11 residues long. Germline lookup yields CDR1 SQVTM and CDR2 ANQGSEA. V lost 5 bases and J 0 bases, leaving 2 bases between the germline ends. CDR3 sequence (DNA): TGCAGCGTTTACTCTGGAAACACCATATATTTT. This translates into CSVYSGNTIYF.

This clone has more than one count but fewer than ten. The J gene is TRBJ1-1, the V gene TRBV7-9, with a weak D call TRBD1 (5 bases). This CDR3 contains 13 residues. CDR1 SEHNR and CDR2 FQNEAQ come from the germline V gene (reference sequence). The V and J ends lost 5 bases and 3 bases respectively, with 10 bases between them. DNA of the CDR3: TGTGCCAGCAGCCGGGCGGGGGACACTGAAGCTTTCTTT. It is translated as CASSRAGDTEAFF.

The gene calls are TRBV27 and TRBJ1-4; 7 positions agree with TRBD1. The J segment lost 7 bases and the V segment lost 5 bases, leaving 4 bases of the junction unmatched. This CDR3 spans 13 amino acids. CDR1 is MNHEY, CDR2 SMNVEV, per germline (reference sequence). The CDR3 protein is CASSTQGVEKLFF. For the CDR3, the DNA is TGTGCCAGCAGTACGCAGGGGGTTGAAAAACTGTTTTTT.

Ten or more counts support this clone. This chain joins TRBV29-1 and TRBJ1-2; 8 nucleotides align to TRBD1. The germline V gene encodes CDR1 SQVTM and CDR2 ANQGSEA. Trimming removed 4 bases from V and 8 bases from J; junction bases left unmatched: 9. The CDR3 covers 13 residues. The chain's CDR3 is CSVVEGQVNGYTF. DNA of the CDR3: TGCAGCGTTGTGGAGGGACAGGTTAACGGCTACACCTTC. Filled out from reference TRBV29-1 and TRBJ1-2, the complete variable domain reads SAVISQKPSRDICQRGTSLTIQCQVDSQVTMMFWYRQQPGQSLTLIATANQGSEATYESGFVIDKFPISRPNLTFSTLTVSNMSPEDSSIYLCSVVEGQVNGYTFGSGTRLTVV.

The chain is built from TRBV5-1 and TRBJ2-1; 10 nucleotides line up with TRBD2. The length of the CDR3 is 15 residues. From germline, CDR1 is SGHRS and CDR2 YFSETQ. V lost 2 bases and J lost 7; bases outside the gene matches: 6. The CDR3 DNA is TGCGCCAGCAGCTTAGCGGGAGGGCCGGCGAATGAGCAGTTCTTC. This sequence encodes CASSLAGGPANEQFF.

CDR3: CASRRQGNLIYNEQFF. The CDR3 DNA is TGTGCCAGCAGGCGACAGGGGAACCTAATATACAATGAGCAGTTCTTC. The chain employs TRBV6-4 and TRBJ2-1, with 8 nucleotides matching TRBD1. Germline trimming cut 6 bases from V and 4 bases from J; bases unmatched to any gene: 11. Germline CDR1 MRHNA, CDR2 SNTAGT. The CDR3 sequence is 16 residues long.

The chain joins TRBV7-2 to TRBJ2-5; D is unresolved. Germline V gene sequence: CDR1 SGHTA, CDR2 FQGNSA. Trimming removed 5 bases from V and 1 base from J, with 14 bases in between. This CDR3 is built from 15 residues. The CDR3 DNA reads TGTGCCAGCAGCCGTACCCGGAACCCCCAAGAGACCCAGTACTTC. Protein: CASSRTRNPQETQYF.

This sequence joins TRBV7-3 and TRBJ2-1, with 9 bases aligning to TRBD2. V shed 5 bases and J 3 bases; nucleotides not matched to a gene: 5. There are 15 residues in the CDR3. Germline values: CDR1 SGHTA, CDR2 FQGTGA. CDR3 protein: CASSQGAGGYNEQFF. For the CDR3, the DNA is TGTGCCAGCAGCCAGGGAGCGGGAGGCTACAATGAGCAGTTCTTC.

The chain carries TRBV10-3 and TRBJ2-1, with 10 bases identical to TRBD2. Germline V gene sequence: CDR1 ENHRY, CDR2 SYGVKD. Trimming removed 6 bases from V and 6 bases from J; junction bases left unmatched: 5. CDR3 size: 14 residues. The CDR3 sequence is CAISPSGSANEQFF. CDR3 bases: TGTGCCATCAGCCCTAGCGGGAGTGCCAATGAGCAGTTCTTC.

The chain has TRBV29-1 and TRBJ1-4; D gene uncertain. CDR3 length: 11 residues. V was clipped by 4 bases and J by 0 bases, with 0 bases between them. Germline V gene sequence: CDR1 SQVTM, CDR2 ANQGSEA. CDR3 in DNA: TGCAGCGTTGCAACTAATGAAAAACTGTTTTTT. It specifies CSVATNEKLFF.

CDR3 nucleotide sequence: TGTGCCAGCAGTGGGACTAGCGGCACAGATACGCAGTATTTT. Its protein product is CASSGTSGTDTQYF. This chain links TRBV5-4 with TRBJ2-3, with 10 bases fitting TRBD2. In germline, CDR1 is SGHNT, CDR2 YYREEE (reference sequence). The CDR3 is made up of 14 amino acids. The junction had 1 base not matched to a gene; V was cut back by 5 bases and J by 1 base.